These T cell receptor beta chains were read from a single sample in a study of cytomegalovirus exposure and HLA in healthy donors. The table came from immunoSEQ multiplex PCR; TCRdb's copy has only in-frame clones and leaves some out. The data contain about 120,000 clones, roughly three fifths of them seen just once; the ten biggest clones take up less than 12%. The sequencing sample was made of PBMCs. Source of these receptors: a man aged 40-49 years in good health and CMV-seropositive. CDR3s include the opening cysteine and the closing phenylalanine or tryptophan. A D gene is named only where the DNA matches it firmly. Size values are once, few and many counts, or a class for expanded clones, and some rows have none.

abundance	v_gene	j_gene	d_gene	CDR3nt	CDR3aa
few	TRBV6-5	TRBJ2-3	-	TGTGCCAGCAGTTCCGACACCCTCACAGATACGCAGTATTTT	CASSSDTLTDTQYF
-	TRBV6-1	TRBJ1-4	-	TGTGCCAGCAGCTCATGGGGGGTAACTAATGAAAAACTGTTTTTT	CASSSWGVTNEKLFF
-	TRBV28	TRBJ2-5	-	TGTGCCAGCAGGATGAGCCTGGAGACCCAGTACTTC	CASRMSLETQYF
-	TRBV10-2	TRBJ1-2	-	TGCGCCAGCACCACAAACCAACAGGTATCGGGCTATGGCTACACCTTC	CASTTNQQVSGYGYTF
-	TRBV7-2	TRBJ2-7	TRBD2	TGTGCCAGCAGCTTACAGCGCGGGGGGCTGGAGCAGTACTTC	CASSLQRGGLEQYF
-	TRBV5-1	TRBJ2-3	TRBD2	TGCGCCAGCAGCTTGGCCCCGGGACTAGCGGGGGGGCAAATAGATACGCAGTATTTT	CASSLAPGLAGGQIDTQYF
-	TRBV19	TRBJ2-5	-	TGTGCCAGTAGTAGGAAGGTGGAGGAGACCCAGTACTTC	CASSRKVEETQYF
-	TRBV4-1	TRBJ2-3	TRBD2	TGCGCCAGCCAGCATGTAGCGGGAGGAGATACGCAGTATTTT	CASQHVAGGDTQYF
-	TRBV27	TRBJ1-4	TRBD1	TGTGCCAGCAGTTCATACAGGGGTAATGAAAAACTGTTTTTT	CASSSYRGNEKLFF
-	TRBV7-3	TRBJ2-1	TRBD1	TGTGCCAGCAGCTTAGACAGGGCGACCGAGCAGTTCTTC	CASSLDRATEQFF
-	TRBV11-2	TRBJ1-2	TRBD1	TGTGCCAGCAGCCCCGGACAGGGAGGCTATGGCTACACCTTC	CASSPGQGGYGYTF
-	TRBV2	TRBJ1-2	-	TGTGCCAGCAGTGAAGTTCGGGAATCAAACTATGGCTACACCTTC	CASSEVRESNYGYTF
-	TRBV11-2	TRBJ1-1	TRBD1	TGTGCCAGCAGAACACAGGGGGGCCCTGAAGCTTTCTTT	CASRTQGGPEAFF
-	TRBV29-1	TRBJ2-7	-	TGCAGCGTTGAAGCAGGCTCCTACGAGCAGTACTTC	CSVEAGSYEQYF
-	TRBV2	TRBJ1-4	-	TGTGCCAGCAGTGGAGGGATGGTTGCAACTAATGAAAAACTGTTTTTT	CASSGGMVATNEKLFF
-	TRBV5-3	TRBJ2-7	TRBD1	TGTGCCAGAAGCGCGACAGGGCGGTTGGCCGAGCAGTACTTC	CARSATGRLAEQYF
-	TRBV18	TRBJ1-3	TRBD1	TGTGCCAGCTCACAGGACAGGGGATCGTCTGGAAACACCATATATTTT	CASSQDRGSSGNTIYF
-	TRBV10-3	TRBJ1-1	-	TGTGCCACCGGCCGCAAGCAGGATGAAGCTTTCTTT	CATGRKQDEAFF
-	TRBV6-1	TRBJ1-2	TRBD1	TGTGCCAGCTTGGAGGGGGCCTCTAACTATGGCTACACCTTC	CASLEGASNYGYTF
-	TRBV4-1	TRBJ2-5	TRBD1	TGCGCCAGCAGCCTTACAGGACAGGGAGTCCCCCAGTACTTC	CASSLTGQGVPQYF
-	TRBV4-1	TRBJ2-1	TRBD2	TGCGCCAGCAGCCGTACTAGCGGCTACAATGAGCAGTTCTTC	CASSRTSGYNEQFF
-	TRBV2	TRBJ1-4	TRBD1	TGTGCCAGCAGGGGGACAGGGAGAGAAAAACTGTTTTTT	CASRGTGREKLFF
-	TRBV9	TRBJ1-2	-	TGTGCCAGCAGCGTAGTACAGGACCCCTATGGCTACACCTTC	CASSVVQDPYGYTF
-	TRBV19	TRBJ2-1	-	TGTGCCAGTAGTATCGGGACTCTCAATGAGCAGTTCTTC	CASSIGTLNEQFF
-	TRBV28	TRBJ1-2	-	TGTGCCAGCAGTCCTCAGACAAATGGCTACACCTTC	CASSPQTNGYTF
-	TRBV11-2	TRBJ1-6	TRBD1	TGTGCCAGCAGTGTGACAGGGAATTCACCCCTCCACTTT	CASSVTGNSPLHF
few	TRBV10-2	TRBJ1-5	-	TGCGCCAGCAGTGAGTCGGGGGGGCTGCAGCCCCAGCATTTT	CASSESGGLQPQHF
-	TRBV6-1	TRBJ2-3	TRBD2	TGTGCCAGCAGTGAATTTCGGACTAGCGAATACACAGATACGCAGTATTTT	CASSEFRTSEYTDTQYF
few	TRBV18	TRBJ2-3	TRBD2	TGTGCCAGCTCGCAGACTAGCGGGATAGGAGATACGCAGTATTTT	CASSQTSGIGDTQYF
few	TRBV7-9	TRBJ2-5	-	TGTGCCAGCACCCGCCAGACACGCCGGGAGACCCAGTACTTC	CASTRQTRRETQYF
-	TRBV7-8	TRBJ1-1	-	TGTGCCAGCAGCACTAGCTTCGACACTGAAGCTTTCTTT	CASSTSFDTEAFF
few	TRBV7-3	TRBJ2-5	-	TGTGCCAGCAGCCGCGGACAGCAAGAGACCCAGTACTTC	CASSRGQQETQYF
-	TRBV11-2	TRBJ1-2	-	TGTGCCAGCAGCTTTGGGGGGGGTTCAATCTATGGCTACACCTTC	CASSFGGGSIYGYTF
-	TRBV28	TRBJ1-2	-	TGTGCCAGCAGTTTTGCCGGACAGTCAAGAAACTATGGCTACACCTTC	CASSFAGQSRNYGYTF
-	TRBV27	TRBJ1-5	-	TGTGCCAGCAGTTTCGACGGAGATCAGCCCCAGCATTTT	CASSFDGDQPQHF
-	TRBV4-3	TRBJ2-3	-	TGCGCCAGCAGCCAAGATCCCCCAGCGGATACGCAGTATTTT	CASSQDPPADTQYF
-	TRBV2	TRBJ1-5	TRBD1	TGTGCCAGCAGTGACAGGGGGCGTCAGCCCCAGCATTTT	CASSDRGRQPQHF
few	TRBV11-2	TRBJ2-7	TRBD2	TGTGCCAGCAGCTTAAGGACTAGCGGGAAATTGGGGTCCGAGCAGTACTTC	CASSLRTSGKLGSEQYF
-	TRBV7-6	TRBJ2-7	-	TGTGCCAGCAGCCCCCGGGACTTCGAGCAGTACTTC	CASSPRDFEQYF
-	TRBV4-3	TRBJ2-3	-	TGCGCCAGCAGCCACTCGTCTAGTTGGAGCACGCAGTATTTT	CASSHSSSWSTQYF
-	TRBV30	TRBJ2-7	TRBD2	TGTGCCTGGAGTGTGGGCGGGAGCAGGCACGAGCAGTACTTC	CAWSVGGSRHEQYF
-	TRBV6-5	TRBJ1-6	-	TGTGCCAGCAGCTACGCGGGGGCGCTTGGCAATTCACCCCTCCACTTT	CASSYAGALGNSPLHF
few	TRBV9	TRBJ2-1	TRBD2	TGTGCCAGCAGCGTTGGAAACTGGCGGGAGAGCTCCTACAATGAGCAGTTCTTC	CASSVGNWRESSYNEQFF
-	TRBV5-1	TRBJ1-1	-	TGCGCCAGCAGCTTCAGTGAGAACACTGAAGCTTTCTTT	CASSFSENTEAFF
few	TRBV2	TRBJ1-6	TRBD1	TGTGCCAGCAGTGGAGGACAGGATTCACCCCTCCACTTT	CASSGGQDSPLHF